A selection of T cell receptor beta chains follows, all from one sample in a study of blood T cell repertoires in COVID-19. The repertoire was sequenced with immunoSEQ multiplex PCR; TCRdb's copy has only in-frame clones and lacks some. The repertoire holds about 170,000 clones, 82% seen once, with 7% in the top ten. The specimen sequenced was peripheral blood. The receptor set was obtained from a woman aged 40 to 50 with COVID-19, enrolled during active disease. Each CDR3 is given with its conserved first and last residue. The D gene is left open where the match is weak. Clone size appears in some rows only: once, few, many, or a class for an expanded clone.

size	length	V	J	D	DNA	CDR3
few	13	TRBV27	TRBJ1-5	.	TGTGCCAGCAGGCCCTTTAGAGATCAGCCCCAGCATTTT	CASRPFRDQPQHF
.	16	TRBV27	TRBJ1-1	TRBD1	TGTGCCAGCAGTTCAGTTTCCACAGGGGCGAACACTGAAGCTTTCTTT	CASSSVSTGANTEAFF
.	16	TRBV14	TRBJ1-1	.	TGTGCCAGCAGCCAGGTCCAGGGTTCTGCTTTGGCTGAAGCTTTCTTT	CASSQVQGSALAEAFF
.	14	TRBV7-9	TRBJ2-3	TRBD2	TGTGCCAGCCTGGCGGGAGGCAGCACAGATACGCAGTATTTT	CASLAGGSTDTQYF
few	14	TRBV29-1	TRBJ2-3	.	TGCAGCGTTGTGGTGGGAGTTCACACAGATACGCAGTATTTT	CSVVVGVHTDTQYF
few	13	TRBV5-1	TRBJ1-1	.	TGCGCCAGCAGCTTGGGAGGCAGAACTGAAGCTTTCTTT	CASSLGGRTEAFF
.	14	TRBV9	TRBJ2-3	.	TGTGCCAGCAGCGTAAGCCCCGGGATTGATACGCAGTATTTT	CASSVSPGIDTQYF
once	13	TRBV28	TRBJ1-1	.	TGTGCCAGCAGTTTATCCACAGGTGTTAGGGCTTTCTTT	CASSLSTGVRAFF
.	12	TRBV2	TRBJ1-1	.	TGTGCCAGCAGTTTTCAGGACACTGAAGCTTTCTTT	CASSFQDTEAFF
many	17	TRBV6-1	TRBJ2-2	TRBD2	TGTGCCAGCAGTGAAGTAGTCCTAGCGGGAGCCACCGGGGAGCTGTTTTTT	CASSEVVLAGATGELFF
.	14	TRBV5-6	TRBJ1-2	TRBD1	TGTGCCAGCAGCAGACAGGGGGTGAGCTATGGCTACACCTTC	CASSRQGVSYGYTF
.	16	TRBV12-1	TRBJ2-5	.	TGTGCCAGCAGCTTTCTGGGTAGCGGGGGGGGAGAGACCCAGTACTTC	CASSFLGSGGGETQYF
once	13	TRBV2	TRBJ2-5	TRBD1	TGTGCCAGCAGGCCCACAGGGGTCGAGACCCAGTACTTC	CASRPTGVETQYF
.	14	TRBV19	TRBJ1-4	TRBD1	TGTGCCAGTAGTCCAGGGACAGAGAGGGAAAAACTGTTTTTT	CASSPGTEREKLFF
.	14	TRBV6-5	TRBJ1-1	TRBD1	TGTGCCAGCAACCACAGGGGGTCGAACACTGAAGCTTTCTTT	CASNHRGSNTEAFF
few	16	TRBV19	TRBJ1-1	.	TGTGCCAGTAGTCGGTCAGCAGCTTCGCGGAGCACTGAAGCTTTCTTT	CASSRSAASRSTEAFF
.	12	TRBV2	TRBJ1-2	.	TGTGCCAGCAATGAGCGGTACTATGGCTACACCTTC	CASNERYYGYTF
few	17	TRBV4-1	TRBJ2-1	.	TGCGCCAGCAGCCAAGATTGGGCCACCCCTGGGTACAATGAGCAGTTCTTC	CASSQDWATPGYNEQFF
.	13	TRBV12-3/TRBV12-4	TRBJ1-4	TRBD1	TGTGCCAGCAGGATCTCCGGGACAGGGGAATTGTTTTTT	CASRISGTGELFF
.	15	TRBV7-8	TRBJ2-1	.	TGTGCCAGCAGGTATAGCGGTAGCTCCTACAATGAGCAGTTCTTC	CASRYSGSSYNEQFF
.	14	TRBV5-6	TRBJ2-3	.	TGTGCCAGCAGCAGAAGGGGGAGCACAGATACGCAGTATTTT	CASSRRGSTDTQYF
.	15	TRBV30	TRBJ2-7	.	TGTGCCTGGAGTGCCCGGAGTCGAACCCGGCTCGAGCAGTACTTC	CAWSARSRTRLEQYF
.	15	TRBV19	TRBJ1-3	TRBD1	TGTGCCAGTAGCCTGGGACAGGGTAAAGGCAACACCATATATTTT	CASSLGQGKGNTIYF